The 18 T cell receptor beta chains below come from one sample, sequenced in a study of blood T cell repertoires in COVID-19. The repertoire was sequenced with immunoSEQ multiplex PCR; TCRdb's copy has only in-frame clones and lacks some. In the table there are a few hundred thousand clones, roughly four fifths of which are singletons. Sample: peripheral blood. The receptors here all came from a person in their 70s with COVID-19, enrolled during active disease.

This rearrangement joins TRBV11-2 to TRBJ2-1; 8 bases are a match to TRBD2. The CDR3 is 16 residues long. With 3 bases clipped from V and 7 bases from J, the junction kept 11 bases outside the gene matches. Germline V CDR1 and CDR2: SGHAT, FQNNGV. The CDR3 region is CASSFLGASGLNEQFF. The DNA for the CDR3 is TGTGCCAGCAGCTTCTTAGGGGCTAGCGGGTTAAATGAGCAGTTCTTC.

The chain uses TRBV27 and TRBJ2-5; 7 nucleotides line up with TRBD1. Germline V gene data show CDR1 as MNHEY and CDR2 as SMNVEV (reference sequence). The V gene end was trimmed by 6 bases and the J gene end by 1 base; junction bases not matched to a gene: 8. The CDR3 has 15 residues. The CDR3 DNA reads TGTGCCAGCAGCCCCTGGACAGGATCCCAAGAGACCCAGTACTTC. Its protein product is CASSPWTGSQETQYF.

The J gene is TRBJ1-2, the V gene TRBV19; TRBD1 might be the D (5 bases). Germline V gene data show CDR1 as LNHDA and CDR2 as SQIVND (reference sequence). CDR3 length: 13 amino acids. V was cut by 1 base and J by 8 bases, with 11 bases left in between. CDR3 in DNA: TGTGCCAGTAGTATAGCTGCAGGGTCCGGCTACACCTTC. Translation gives CASSIAAGSGYTF.

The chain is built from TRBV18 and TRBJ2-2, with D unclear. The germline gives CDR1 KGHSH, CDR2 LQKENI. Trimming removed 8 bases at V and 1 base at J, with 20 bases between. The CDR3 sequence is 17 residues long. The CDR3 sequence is CASTTIPNGLNTGELFF. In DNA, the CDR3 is TGTGCCAGCACTACTATTCCTAACGGCTTGAACACCGGGGAGCTGTTTTTT.

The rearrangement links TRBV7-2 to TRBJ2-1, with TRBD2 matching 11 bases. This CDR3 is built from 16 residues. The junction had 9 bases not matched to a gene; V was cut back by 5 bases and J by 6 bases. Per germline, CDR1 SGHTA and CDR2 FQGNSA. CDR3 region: CASSPASGRLVNEQFF. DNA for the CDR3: TGTGCCAGCAGCCCCGCTAGCGGGAGGCTCGTCAATGAGCAGTTCTTC.

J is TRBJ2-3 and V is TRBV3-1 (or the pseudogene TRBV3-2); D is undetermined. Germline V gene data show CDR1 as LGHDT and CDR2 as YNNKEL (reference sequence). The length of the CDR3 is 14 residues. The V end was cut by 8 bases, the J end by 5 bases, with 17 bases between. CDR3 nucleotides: TGTGCCAGCTCCCCCACGGTGAGCCAAGATACGCAGTATTTT. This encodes CASSPTVSQDTQYF.

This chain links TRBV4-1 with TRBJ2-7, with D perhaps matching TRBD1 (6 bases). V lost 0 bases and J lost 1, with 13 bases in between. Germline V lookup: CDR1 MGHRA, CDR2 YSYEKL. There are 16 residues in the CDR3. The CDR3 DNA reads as TGCGCCAGCAGCCAAGATCTCTTCGGACAGTCCTACGAGCAGTACTTC. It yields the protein CASSQDLFGQSYEQYF.

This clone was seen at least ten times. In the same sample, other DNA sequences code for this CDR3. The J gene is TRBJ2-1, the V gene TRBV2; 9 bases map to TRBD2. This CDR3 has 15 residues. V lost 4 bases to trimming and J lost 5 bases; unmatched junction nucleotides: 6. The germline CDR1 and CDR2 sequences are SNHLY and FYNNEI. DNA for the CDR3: TGTGCCAGCAGTGTTAGATTAGCGGGGGACAATGAGCAGTTCTTC. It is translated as CASSVRLAGDNEQFF.

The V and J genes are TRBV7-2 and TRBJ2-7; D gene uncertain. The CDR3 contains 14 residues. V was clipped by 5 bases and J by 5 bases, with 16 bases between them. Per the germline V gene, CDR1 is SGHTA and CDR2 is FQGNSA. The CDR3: CASSPRRSPDEQYF. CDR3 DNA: TGTGCCAGCAGCCCCCGTCGGTCCCCCGACGAGCAGTACTTC.

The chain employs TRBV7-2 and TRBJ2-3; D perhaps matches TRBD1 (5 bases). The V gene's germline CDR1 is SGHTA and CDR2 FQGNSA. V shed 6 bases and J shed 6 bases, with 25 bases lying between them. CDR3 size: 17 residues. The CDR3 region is CASRIVPKTAQRDTQYF. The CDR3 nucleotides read TGTGCCAGCAGGATAGTACCGAAGACAGCCCAACGGGATACGCAGTATTTT.

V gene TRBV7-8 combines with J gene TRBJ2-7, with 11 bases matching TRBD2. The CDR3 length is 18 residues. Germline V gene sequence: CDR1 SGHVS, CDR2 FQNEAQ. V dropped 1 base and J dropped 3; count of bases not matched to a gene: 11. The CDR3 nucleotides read TGTGCCAGCAGCTTAGAGGTAGGGACTAGCGGCCACTACTACGAGCAGTACTTC. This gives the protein CASSLEVGTSGHYYEQYF.

This chain's CDR3 is CASSLGPGLAGVGGEQFF. CDR3 nucleotide sequence: TGTGCCAGCAGCTTAGGACCGGGACTAGCGGGAGTAGGAGGTGAGCAGTTCTTC. This rearrangement joins TRBV13 to TRBJ2-1, with TRBD2 matching over 14 bases. The germline gives CDR1 PRHDT, CDR2 FYEKMQ (reference sequence). The V gene end was trimmed by 0 bases and the J gene end by 9 bases; junction bases not matched to a gene: 10. The CDR3 length is 18 residues. Full variable domain (missing parts from reference TRBV13 and TRBJ2-1): AAGVIQSPRHLIKEKRETATLKCYPIPRHDTVYWYQQGPGQDPQFLISFYEKMQSDKGSIPDRFSAQQFSDYHSELNMSSLELGDSALYFCASSLGPGLAGVGGEQFFGPGTRLTVL.

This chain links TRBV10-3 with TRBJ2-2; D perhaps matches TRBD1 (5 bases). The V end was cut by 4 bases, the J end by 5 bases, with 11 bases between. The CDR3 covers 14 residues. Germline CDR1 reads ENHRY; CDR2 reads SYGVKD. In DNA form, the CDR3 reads TGTGCCATCAGTGGGTTTCAGGGAACCGGGGAGCTGTTTTTT. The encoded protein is CAISGFQGTGELFF.

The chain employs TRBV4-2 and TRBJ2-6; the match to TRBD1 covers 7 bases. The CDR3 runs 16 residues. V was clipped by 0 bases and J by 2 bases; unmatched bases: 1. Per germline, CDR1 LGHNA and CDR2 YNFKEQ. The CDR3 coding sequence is TGTGCCAGCAGCCAAGAAACAGGGGCTGGGGCCAACGTCCTGACTTTC. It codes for CASSQETGAGANVLTF.

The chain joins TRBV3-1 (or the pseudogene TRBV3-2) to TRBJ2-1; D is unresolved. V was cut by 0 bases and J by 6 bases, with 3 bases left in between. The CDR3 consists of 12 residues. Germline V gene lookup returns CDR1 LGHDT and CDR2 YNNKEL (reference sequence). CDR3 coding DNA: TGTGCCAGCAGCCAAGACGGCAATGAGCAGTTCTTC. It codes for CASSQDGNEQFF.

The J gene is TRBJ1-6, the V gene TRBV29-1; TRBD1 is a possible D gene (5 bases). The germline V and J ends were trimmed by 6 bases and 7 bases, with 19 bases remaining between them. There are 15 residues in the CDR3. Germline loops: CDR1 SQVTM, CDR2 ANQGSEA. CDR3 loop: CSVQAGQGSNSPLHF. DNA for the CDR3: TGCAGCGTCCAAGCGGGTCAGGGATCGAATTCACCCCTCCACTTT.

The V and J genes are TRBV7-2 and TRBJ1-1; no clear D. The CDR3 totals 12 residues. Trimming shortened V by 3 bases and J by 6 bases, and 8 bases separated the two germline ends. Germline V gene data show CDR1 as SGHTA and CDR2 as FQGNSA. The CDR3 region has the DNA TGTGCCAGCAGCTTGTCGGGAGCTGAAGCTTTCTTT. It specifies CASSLSGAEAFF.

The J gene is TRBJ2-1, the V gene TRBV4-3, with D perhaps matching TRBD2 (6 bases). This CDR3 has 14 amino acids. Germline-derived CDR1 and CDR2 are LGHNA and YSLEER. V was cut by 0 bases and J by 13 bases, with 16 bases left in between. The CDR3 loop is CASSQDQVWAGQFF. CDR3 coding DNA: TGCGCCAGCAGCCAAGATCAAGTTTGGGCGGGACAGTTCTTC.